A selection of T cell receptor beta chains follows, all from one sample in a study of blood T cell repertoires in COVID-19. The repertoire was sequenced with immunoSEQ multiplex PCR; TCRdb's copy has only in-frame clones and lacks some. The sample has under 170,000 clones, 87% seen once. The sample consisted of peripheral blood. The receptors here all came from a woman in her sixties with active or convalescent COVID-19. Each CDR3 is given with its conserved first and last residue. A D gene is named only where the DNA matches it firmly. The size entry is marked missing in some rows and otherwise reads once, few, many or a size class.

d_call,j_call,clone_size,v_call,cdr3_length,cdr3_aa,cdr3_nt
TRBD1,TRBJ2-1,once,TRBV7-3,11,CASGTANEQFF,TGTGCCAGCGGGACAGCCAATGAGCAGTTCTTC
NA,TRBJ1-6,NA,TRBV6-5,15,CASRYIGLNNSPLHF,TGTGCCAGCAGGTATATCGGACTGAATAATTCACCCCTCCACTTT
NA,TRBJ2-7,NA,TRBV12-3/TRBV12-4,12,CASSFHGYEQYF,TGTGCCAGCAGTTTTCACGGCTACGAGCAGTACTTC
NA,TRBJ1-6,NA,TRBV7-2,13,CASSPLESSPLHF,TGTGCCAGCAGCCCTCTGGAGAGTTCACCCCTCCACTTT
NA,TRBJ1-5,NA,TRBV19,14,CASSISGRNQPQHF,TGTGCCAGTAGTATTTCAGGGAGGAATCAGCCCCAGCATTTT
NA,TRBJ1-5,NA,TRBV19,14,CASSERTLKQPQHF,TGTGCCAGTAGTGAAAGGACATTAAAGCAGCCCCAGCATTTT
NA,TRBJ2-2,NA,TRBV11-2,12,CASSFDRGELFF,TGTGCCAGCAGCTTCGATAGAGGGGAGCTGTTTTTT
NA,TRBJ1-1,NA,TRBV5-1,15,CASSLRPGWNTEAFF,TGCGCCAGCAGCTTGAGGCCAGGATGGAACACTGAAGCTTTCTTT
TRBD2,TRBJ2-7,NA,TRBV10-3,14,CAIGGGNEASEQYF,TGTGCCATCGGGGGGGGGAATGAAGCTTCCGAGCAGTACTTC
TRBD1,TRBJ2-1,NA,TRBV12-5,17,CASGSATGSKTYNEQFF,TGTGCTAGTGGTTCGGCGACAGGGTCCAAAACTTACAATGAGCAGTTCTTC
NA,TRBJ2-1,NA,TRBV7-8,12,CASSVGGGEKFF,TGTGCCAGCAGCGTCGGTGGCGGGGAGAAGTTCTTC
TRBD1,TRBJ1-6,NA,TRBV6-5,14,CASTLRDRDSPLHF,TGTGCCAGCACCCTCCGGGACAGGGATTCACCCCTCCACTTT
NA,TRBJ1-1,NA,TRBV30,12,CAYQRGNTEAFF,TGTGCCTATCAGCGAGGGAACACTGAAGCTTTCTTT
NA,TRBJ1-1,NA,TRBV6-5,15,CASSYYGGSGTEAFF,TGTGCCAGCAGTTACTACGGGGGATCGGGGACTGAAGCTTTCTTT
NA,TRBJ1-1,once,TRBV18,13,CASSPLQGTEAFF,TGTGCCAGCTCACCTCTACAGGGAACTGAAGCTTTCTTT
NA,TRBJ1-1,NA,TRBV21-1,14,CASSTRQGSTEAFF,TGTGCCAGCAGCACCCGACAGGGAAGCACTGAAGCTTTCTTT
NA,TRBJ1-5,NA,TRBV4-3,13,CASSQDWNQPQHF,TGCGCCAGCAGCCAGGACTGGAATCAGCCCCAGCATTTT
NA,TRBJ1-2,NA,TRBV11-2,14,CASSLVLEGYGYTF,TGTGCCAGCAGCTTAGTATTGGAGGGCTATGGCTACACCTTC
TRBD2,TRBJ2-3,NA,TRBV9,14,CASSVSGGSDTQYF,TGTGCCAGCAGCGTGAGCGGGGGCTCAGATACGCAGTATTTT
NA,TRBJ1-1,NA,TRBV7-3,14,CASSLNRMNTEAFF,TGTGCCAGCAGCTTAAACAGGATGAACACTGAAGCTTTCTTT
NA,TRBJ2-5,NA,TRBV10-3,16,CAISESLRGTQETQYF,TGTGCCATCAGTGAGTCGTTGCGGGGGACACAAGAGACCCAGTACTTC
TRBD1,TRBJ2-2,once,TRBV7-8,15,CASRPDRVGTGELFF,TGTGCCAGCAGACCCGACAGGGTTGGCACCGGGGAGCTGTTTTTT
TRBD2,TRBJ2-5,NA,TRBV7-2,15,CASSRGLAGEETQYF,TGTGCCAGCAGCCGGGGACTAGCGGGGGAAGAGACCCAGTACTTC
NA,TRBJ2-7,NA,TRBV9,16,CASSVGKWGASYEQYF,TGTGCCAGCAGCGTAGGAAAGTGGGGCGCATCCTACGAGCAGTACTTC